The 17 T cell receptor beta chains below all came from one sample that was sequenced in a study of Graves' ophthalmopathy and Graves' hyperthyroidism. Amplifying from RNA transcripts, the study obtained TCR beta CDR3 regions. HTBI primers were used in a first-round RT-PCR, which preceded a second-round multiplex PCR. TCRdb analysed the multiplex PCR reads with MiXCR anew, one entry per CDR3 protein. The data contain about 14,000 distinct CDR3 sequences, 50% of them singletons. The sample comprised peripheral blood. The origin of the receptors is a woman aged 25-40 years with Graves' ophthalmopathy.

This chain links TRBV19 with TRBJ1-4; D is possibly TRBD1 (6 bases). Germline V CDR1 and CDR2: LNHDA, SQIVND (reference sequence). The germline V and J ends were trimmed by 6 bases and 6 bases, with 11 bases remaining between them. The CDR3 is made up of 13 amino acids. The CDR3 reads CASSGGRYEKLFF. The CDR3, as DNA: TGTGCCAGTAGCGGGGGGCGTTATGAAAAACTGTTTTTT.

The chain employs TRBV20-1 and TRBJ1-5; D is uncertain. V was shortened by 1 base and J by 3 bases, with 13 bases between the two germline ends. The CDR3 is made up of 15 amino acids. Germline CDR1 and CDR2: DFQATT and SNEGSKA (reference sequence). The CDR3 region has the DNA TGCAGTGCTAGAGCGTCCGGGAGACACAATCAGCCCCAGCATTTT. Its protein is CSARASGRHNQPQHF.

This clonotype was seen many times. CDR3 in DNA: TGTGCCACCAGCTTTCCTCTGACGGGGACTGAAGCTTTCTTT. It specifies CATSFPLTGTEAFF. The chain recombines TRBV15 with TRBJ1-1; D gene uncertain. V dropped 5 bases and J dropped 5 bases, with 15 bases sitting between them. Germline CDR1 is LNHNV and CDR2 is YYDKDF (reference sequence). CDR3 size: 14 residues.

Within the sample, this clonotype is medium-sized. The chain couples TRBV7-8 to TRBJ2-3; possible D gene TRBD2, 6 bases. Trimming left V 5 bases short and J 7 bases short, with 25 bases between. There are 17 residues in the CDR3. Germline CDR1 reads SGHVS; CDR2 reads FQNEAQ. This chain's CDR3 is CASSPSVNTYLKNTQYF. Here the CDR3 DNA reads TGTGCCAGCAGCCCTAGCGTTAACACATACCTCAAGAATACGCAGTATTTT.

The chain carries TRBV20-1 and TRBJ2-1, with TRBD2 matching over 9 bases. Trimming cost V 5 bases and J 7 bases; bases outside gene matches: 9. Germline CDR1 DFQATT, CDR2 SNEGSKA (reference sequence). This CDR3 contains 14 residues. The CDR3: CSAGLAGVGNEQFF. The CDR3 region has the DNA TGCAGTGCTGGTTTAGCGGGAGTTGGGAATGAGCAGTTCTTC.

This clonotype was seen a handful of times. The chain links TRBV10-2 to TRBJ2-7, with 8 bases lining up with TRBD2. The V segment lost 5 bases and the J segment 0 bases; nucleotides outside the gene matches: 3. There are 14 residues in the CDR3. Germline V lookup: CDR1 WSHSY, CDR2 SAAADI. Here the CDR3 reads CASSLGRASYEQYF. DNA of the CDR3: TGCGCCAGCAGTCTCGGGAGGGCCTCCTACGAGCAGTACTTC.

On this clonotype: A much bigger clone sits one base away, suggesting this may be a read error. This sequence joins TRBV10-3 and TRBJ2-1; no reliable D call. CDR1 and CDR2 (germline): ENHRY, SYGVKD. The CDR3 runs to 17 residues. V was clipped by 7 bases and J by 8 bases, with 27 bases between them. The CDR3 here is CAIIPDRKASLRYEQFF. For the CDR3, the DNA is TGTGCCATCATTCCCGATCGAAAGGCTTCCCTCAGGTATGAGCAGTTCTTC.

V and J are TRBV9 and TRBJ2-2; D gene ambiguous. The ends were cut back, 0 bases at V and 7 bases at J, with 4 bases in the middle. CDR1 and CDR2 from the germline V gene are SGDLS and YYNGEE. CDR3 length equals 12 residues. CDR3 in amino acids: CASSVVNGELFF. Written as DNA, the CDR3 is TGTGCCAGCAGCGTAGTCAACGGGGAGCTGTTTTTT. The full variable domain, completed using reference TRBV9 and TRBJ2-2, is DSGVTQTPKHLITATGQRVTLRCSPRSGDLSVYWYQQSLDQGLQFLIQYYNGEERAKGNILERFSAQQFPDLHSELNLSSLELGDSALYFCASSVVNGELFFGEGSRLTVL.

This clonotype was found a few times. The chain carries TRBV7-9 and TRBJ1-4; tentatively, D is TRBD1 (5 bases). The CDR3 is 13 amino acids. CDR1 is SEHNR and CDR2 is FQNEAQ in the germline V gene (reference sequence). With 5 bases removed from V and 7 bases from J, the gap between germline ends came to 11 bases. Here the CDR3 reads CASSLVGGEKLFF. The CDR3 DNA is TGTGCCAGCAGCCTGGTCGGGGGTGAAAAACTGTTTTTT.

This clonotype has at least ten counts. The chain carries TRBV24-1 and TRBJ2-7; 7 bases align to TRBD2. CDR1 and CDR2 from the germline V gene are KGHDR and SFDVKD. Trimming at V came to 5 bases and at J to 1 base, leaving 13 bases not matched to a gene. CDR3 length: 17 amino acids. CDR3 sequence (DNA): TGTGCCACCAGTGCCTATTCCCCGGGGGGTAGGTCCTACGAGCAGTACTTC. Translated, it gives CATSAYSPGGRSYEQYF.

The chain links TRBV9 to TRBJ2-5; D remains ambiguous. Germline V gene lookup returns CDR1 SGDLS and CDR2 YYNGEE. The CDR3 is 15 amino acids. V was cut by 5 bases and J by 3 bases, with 17 bases left in between. The DNA for the CDR3 is TGTGCCAGCAGGATTCAACCGACAAATGAAGAGACCCAGTACTTC. Translating it yields CASRIQPTNEETQYF.

Many counts were recorded for this clonotype. The chain carries TRBV2 and TRBJ1-4; perhaps TRBD1 as D (5 bases). The CDR3 totals 14 residues. V was trimmed by 6 bases and J by 4 bases, leaving 12 bases between them. Germline V gene data show CDR1 as SNHLY and CDR2 as FYNNEI. The CDR3 protein is CASSLGHGNEKLFF. The DNA for the CDR3 is TGTGCCAGCAGCCTCGGACACGGTAATGAAAAACTGTTTTTT.

This clonotype is categorized as medium-sized. CDR3 sequence (DNA): TGTGCCAGCAGCACCCCCGGGACAGGAGCCTACGAGCAGTACTTC. It encodes CASSTPGTGAYEQYF. The gene calls are TRBV7-2 and TRBJ2-7; 8 bases are a match to TRBD1. CDR1 is SGHTA, CDR2 FQGNSA, per germline. The CDR3 totals 15 residues. With V trimmed by 5 bases and J by 2 bases, 8 bases remained unmatched.

Ten or more counts support this clonotype. The rearrangement links TRBV20-1 to TRBJ2-7, with 12 bases aligning to TRBD2. With V trimmed by 6 bases and J by 5 bases, 11 bases remained unmatched. The CDR3 sequence is 15 residues long. Germline lookup yields CDR1 DFQATT and CDR2 SNEGSKA (reference sequence). As DNA, the CDR3 is TGCAGTGCAACGACTAGCGGGAGTATTTCCAACGAGCAGTACTTC. The encoded protein is CSATTSGSISNEQYF.

As regards this clonotype: The junction departs from germline at one end; a sequencing error may be responsible. V gene TRBV20-1 combines with J gene TRBJ2-3; 12 nucleotides align to TRBD2. CDR3 size: 17 residues. Looked up from germline, CDR1 is DFQATT and CDR2 is SNEGSKA (reference sequence). This CDR3 is CSVRDRLAGGFTDTQYF. The CDR3 DNA reads TGCAGTGTTAGAGATAGGCTAGCGGGAGGGTTCACAGATACGCAGTATTTT.

This chain connects TRBV12-3 or TRBV12-4 to TRBJ2-7; 8 bases are shared with TRBD2. V gave up 1 base and J gave up 5 bases; unmatched junction bases: 4. CDR3 size: 14 residues. In DNA, the CDR3 is TGTGCCAGCAGTTTAGGAGCGGGAGTCCACGAGCAGTACTTC. It encodes CASSLGAGVHEQYF.

This clonotype was seen once. Being one base from a much bigger clone, this may be a read error. The chain has TRBV30 and TRBJ2-2; D is possibly TRBD1 (6 bases). Looked up from germline, CDR1 is GTSNPN and CDR2 is SVGIG (reference sequence). This CDR3 region has 16 residues. The V end lost 4 bases, the J end lost 0 bases, and 15 bases lay between the germline ends. CDR3 residues: CAWINREVPNTGELFF. Written as DNA, the CDR3 is TGTGCCTGGATCAACAGGGAAGTCCCGAACACCGGGGAGCTGTTTTTT.